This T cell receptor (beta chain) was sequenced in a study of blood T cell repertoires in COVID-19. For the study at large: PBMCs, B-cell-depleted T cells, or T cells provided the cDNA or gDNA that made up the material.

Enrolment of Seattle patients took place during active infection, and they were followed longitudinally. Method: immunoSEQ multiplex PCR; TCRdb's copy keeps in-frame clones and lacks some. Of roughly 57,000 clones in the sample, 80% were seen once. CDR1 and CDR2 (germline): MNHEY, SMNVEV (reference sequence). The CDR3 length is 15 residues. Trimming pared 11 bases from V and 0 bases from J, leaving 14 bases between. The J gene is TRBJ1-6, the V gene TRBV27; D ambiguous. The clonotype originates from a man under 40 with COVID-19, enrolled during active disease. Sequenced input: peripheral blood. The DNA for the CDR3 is TGTGCCGGAGGTTGGACGAGCTCCTATAATTCACCCCTCCACTTT. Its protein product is CAGGWTSSYNSPLHF.